One and the same sample provided the 10 T cell receptor beta chains below, sequenced in a study of blood T cell repertoires in COVID-19. Some clones are missing from TCRdb's copy, which holds only in-frame ones; the method was immunoSEQ multiplex PCR. The table records around 160,000 clones, 80% to 95% of them present only once. The sample comprised peripheral blood. These receptors all come from a woman aged 60 to 75 with COVID-19, enrolled during active disease.

The rearrangement joins TRBV30 to TRBJ1-5; D not certain. Trimming removed 0 bases from V and 7 bases from J, with 13 bases in between. The CDR3 covers 14 residues. Germline CDR1 is GTSNPN and CDR2 is SVGIG (reference sequence). The CDR3 DNA reads TGTGCCTGGAGTGTACATCTAGCGGACCAGCCCCAGCATTTT. Protein: CAWSVHLADQPQHF. Filled out from reference TRBV30 and TRBJ1-5, the complete variable domain reads SQTIHQWPATLVQPVGSPLSLECTVEGTSNPNLYWYRQAAGRGLQLLFYSVGIGQISSEVPQNLSASRPQDRQFILSSKKLLLSDSGFYLCAWSVHLADQPQHFGDGTRLSIL.

The chain employs TRBV7-3 and TRBJ2-1; weak D call: TRBD1 (6 bases). V was cut by 5 bases and J by 4 bases, with 18 bases left in between. Germline lookup yields CDR1 SGHTA and CDR2 FQGTGA. CDR3 length: 16 residues. CDR3 sequence reads: CASSPTGPGAYNEQFF. The CDR3, as DNA: TGTGCCAGCAGCCCCACCGGACCAGGGGCTTACAATGAGCAGTTCTTC.

CDR3 coding DNA: TGTGCCAGCAGCTTAGAAAGAGAATCGGAGCAGTACTTC. Amino acid sequence: CASSLERESEQYF. The chain carries TRBV7-2 and TRBJ2-7; D is ambiguous. The V and J ends lost 1 base and 7 bases respectively, with 11 bases between them. Germline loops: CDR1 SGHTA, CDR2 FQGNSA. CDR3 length: 13 amino acids.

The rearrangement uses TRBV6-5 and TRBJ1-2; 8 bases line up with TRBD1. CDR1 is MNHEY, CDR2 SVGAGI, per germline. With 2 bases clipped from V and 8 bases from J, the junction kept 7 bases outside the gene matches. This CDR3 contains 14 residues. CDR3 amino acids: CASSYGQGAWGYTF. CDR3 in DNA: TGTGCCAGCAGTTACGGGCAGGGGGCTTGGGGCTACACCTTC.

DNA of the CDR3: TGTGCCAGCAGCCAAGAAGTTGGGGCAGGTCAGTACGAGCAGTACTTC. Its translation: CASSQEVGAGQYEQYF. The chain carries TRBV4-2 and TRBJ2-7, with a weak D call TRBD1 (5 bases). The CDR3 is 16 residues long. Trimming removed 0 bases at V and 4 bases at J, with 16 bases between. CDR1 LGHNA and CDR2 YNFKEQ come from the germline V gene.

This rearrangement joins TRBV12-3 or TRBV12-4 to TRBJ1-2, with D unresolved. With 3 bases removed from V and 4 bases from J, the gap between germline ends came to 9 bases. This CDR3 has 13 amino acids. CDR3 sequence (DNA): TGTGCCAGCAGTTTCCGGGGTGGCTATGGCTACACCTTC. Encoded protein: CASSFRGGYGYTF.

The CDR3 DNA reads TGTGCCGGTAACAGGGGGCTGGGGAGTTCACCCCTCCACTTT. It encodes CAGNRGLGSSPLHF. V usage is TRBV6-5 and J usage is TRBJ1-6, with 9 bases aligning to TRBD1. V was clipped by 11 bases and J by 9 bases; unmatched bases: 11. The CDR3 runs 14 residues. Germline V gene lookup returns CDR1 MNHEY and CDR2 SVGAGI.

The chain couples TRBV5-1 to TRBJ1-6, with D tentatively TRBD1 (6 bases). The CDR3 totals 14 residues. Per the germline V gene, CDR1 is SGHRS and CDR2 is YFSETQ. Trimming stripped 5 bases from V and 11 bases from J, with 17 bases between. CDR3 sequence reads: CASSRDQGSAPLHF. The CDR3 nucleotides are TGCGCCAGCAGTCGGGACCAGGGGAGCGCACCCCTCCACTTT.

This rearrangement joins TRBV27 to TRBJ2-7; 7 bases match TRBD2. CDR1 is MNHEY and CDR2 is SMNVEV in the germline V gene (reference sequence). The CDR3 consists of 15 residues. J was trimmed by 0 bases and V by 7 bases; bases with no gene match: 9. The CDR3, as DNA: TGTGCCAGCAAAACTATCGGGGGGAGCTCCTACGAGCAGTACTTC. This gives the protein CASKTIGGSSYEQYF.

The gene calls are TRBV5-1 and TRBJ2-5, with D hard to call. Germline V gene lookup returns CDR1 SGHRS and CDR2 YFSETQ. The CDR3 length is 15 residues. V lost 0 bases and J 2 bases, leaving 11 bases between the germline ends. The CDR3 nucleotides read TGCGCCAGCAGCTTGGATTCCCCGAGACAAGAGACCCAGTACTTC. The encoded protein is CASSLDSPRQETQYF.